This TCR beta chain was identified in a study of shared clonotypes between healthy human individuals. Study-wide points: For sorted subsets, rarefaction showed incomplete sequencing despite large depth. Generation probabilities of non-shared clonotypes were lower (relative to those shared by all four donors).

For this clone: Its antigen is undetermined.

The CDR3 extends over 17 amino acids. Germline V gene sequence: CDR1 SGHVS, CDR2 FNYEAQ. The J segment lost 4 bases and the V segment lost 0 bases, leaving 4 bases of the junction unmatched. In the original workflow: In the immunoSEQ data, sequences were junction-only and lacked quality scores, so filtering differed. Only in-frame clones appear in the TCRdb table, and some are missing; sequencing was by immunoSEQ multiplex PCR. V and J calls and clone size are given by that table; D and trimming were obtained from the DNA. The table includes approximately 1.9 million clones, 93% detected once. CD45RO-negative, CCR7-selected cells formed the naive CD8 fraction, which excluded terminally differentiated effector memory CD45RA+ cells.

The chain has TRBV7-6 and TRBJ2-3, with 13 bases aligning to TRBD2. Sample: naive CD8+ T cells from PBMCs. The receptor was isolated from a man between 18 and 35 years old in good health. Some clones in this sample may be carry-over from other donors' samples. The CDR3 nucleotides read TGTGCCAGCAGCTTAGCGACTAGCGGGAGGTTCGCAGATACGCAGTATTTT. Translating gives CASSLATSGRFADTQYF. The variable domain in full, with the rest retrieved from reference TRBV7-6 and TRBJ2-3, is GAGVSQSPRYKVTKRGQDVALRCDPISGHVSLYWYRQALGQGPEFLTYFNYEAQQDKSGLPNDRFSAERPEGSISTLTIQRTEQRDSAMYRCASSLATSGRFADTQYFGPGTRLTVL.